This is a list of T cell receptor beta chains from one sample in a study of shared clonotypes between healthy human individuals. Clones were read by immunoSEQ multiplex PCR, and TCRdb kept only the in-frame ones, dropping some. The sample has 1.5 million to 1.9 million clones; 95% to 99% are singletons. The material sequenced was naive CD4+ T cells sorted from blood. These receptors originate from a man aged 25-45 years in good health. Both conserved end residues are part of each CDR3.

CASSPDRDRGLYGYTF | TRBV18
CASSEGLTGHGEKLFF | TRBV25-1
CATSRVKGMSTEAFF | TRBV15
CASSYRQGFGTGELFF | TRBV6-5
CAISGEIKTGSDEQYF | TRBV10-3
CASSAGTGFYEQYF | TRBV9
CAIRAEGSYNEQFF | TRBV10-3
CASSSASSGGFYNEQFF | TRBV7-2
CASSLVTNQPQHF | TRBV7-2
CASRHWVIANTGELFF | TRBV28
CATSSYSNNQPQHF | TRBV15
CASSTQGLQNIQYF | TRBV28
CASSEAFGNEKLFF | TRBV6-1
CASSLREGSSYNEQFF | TRBV5-4
CASSASGVETQYF | TRBV25-1
CASSFDGYYEQYF | TRBV10-1
CAISADRGPDTQYF | TRBV10-3
CASSGTHRPSNEQFF | TRBV10-2
CASSPPGQGRNGYTF | TRBV18
CAWGQGVFEAFF | TRBV30
CASRWTSGSGSYEQYF | TRBV19
CTSSQDPSLTRDGEKLFF | TRBV1
CSVAPERGLGEKLFF | TRBV29-1
CASSTRQGGNQPQHF | TRBV6-5
CASSEEVNTEAFF | TRBV2
CASSLGTSGSYEQYF | TRBV5-1
CASMGDDEQYF | TRBV23-1
CASSLNGASEKLFF | TRBV5-1
CASSVVPSGRTDTQYF | TRBV9
CAWRQGGTDTQYF | TRBV30
CASSDYRVGNEQFF | TRBV5-1
CASSLTGGYNEQFF | TRBV11-2
CASSLEPSAGKFF | TRBV7-2
CASSVRQNNEQFF | TRBV9
CATSRGAATYNEQFF | TRBV28
CASSEEAEQYF | TRBV2
CARLTGLCTDTQYF | TRBV11-3